This T cell receptor (beta chain) derives from a study of blood T cell repertoires in COVID-19. Study-level background: The study drew acute and convalescent COVID-19 samples from the United States, Italy and Spain.

Germline V gene sequence: CDR1 MNHNY, CDR2 SVGAGI (reference sequence). The length of the CDR3 is 16 residues. The V segment lost 2 bases and the J segment 5 bases; nucleotides outside the gene matches: 7. Per the original data handling: Reference gene primer amplification gave nucleated cell count estimates. Only in-frame clones appear in the TCRdb table, and some are missing; sequencing was by immunoSEQ multiplex PCR. V and J calls and clone size follow that table, whereas D and trimming were derived from the DNA. The table records around 460,000 clones, approximately 90% of them present only once.

This rearrangement joins TRBV6-6 to TRBJ2-2, with 8 bases that match TRBD1. Sequencing was carried out using peripheral blood. This TCR came from a man younger than 35 with COVID-19, enrolled during active disease. The CDR3: CASSYLQGARTGELFF. The CDR3 nucleotides read TGTGCCAGCAGTTACCTCCAGGGGGCGAGGACCGGGGAGCTGTTTTTT.